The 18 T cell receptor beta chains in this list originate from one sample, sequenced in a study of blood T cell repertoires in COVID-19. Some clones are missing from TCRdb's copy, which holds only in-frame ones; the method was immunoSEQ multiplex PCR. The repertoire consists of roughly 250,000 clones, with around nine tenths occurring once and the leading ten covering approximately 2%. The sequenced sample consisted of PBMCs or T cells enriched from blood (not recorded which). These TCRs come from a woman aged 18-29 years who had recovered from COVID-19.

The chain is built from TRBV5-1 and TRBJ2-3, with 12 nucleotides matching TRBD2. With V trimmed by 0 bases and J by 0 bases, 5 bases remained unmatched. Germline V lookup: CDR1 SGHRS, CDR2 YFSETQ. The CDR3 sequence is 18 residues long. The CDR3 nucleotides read TGCGCCAGCAGCTTGGGGACTAGCGGGATGAGAAGCACAGATACGCAGTATTTT. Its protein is CASSLGTSGMRSTDTQYF. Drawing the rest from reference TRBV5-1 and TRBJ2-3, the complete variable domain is KAGVTQTPRYLIKTRGQQVTLSCSPISGHRSVSWYQQTPGQGLQFLFEYFSETQRNKGNFPGRFSGRQFSNSRSEMNVSTLELGDSALYLCASSLGTSGMRSTDTQYFGPGTRLTVL.

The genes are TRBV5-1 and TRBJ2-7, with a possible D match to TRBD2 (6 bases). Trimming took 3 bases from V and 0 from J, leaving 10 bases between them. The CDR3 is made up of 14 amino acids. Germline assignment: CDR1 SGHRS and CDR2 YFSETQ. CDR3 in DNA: TGCGCCAGCAGCTCCGGGAGTTCCTCCTACGAGCAGTACTTC. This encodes CASSSGSSSYEQYF.

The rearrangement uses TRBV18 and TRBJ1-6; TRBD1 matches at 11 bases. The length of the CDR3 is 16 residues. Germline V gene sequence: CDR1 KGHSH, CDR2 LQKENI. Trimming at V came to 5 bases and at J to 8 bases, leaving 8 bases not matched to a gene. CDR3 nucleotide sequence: TGTGCCAGCTCAACGACCGGGACAGGGGGAGATTCACCCCTCCACTTT. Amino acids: CASSTTGTGGDSPLHF.

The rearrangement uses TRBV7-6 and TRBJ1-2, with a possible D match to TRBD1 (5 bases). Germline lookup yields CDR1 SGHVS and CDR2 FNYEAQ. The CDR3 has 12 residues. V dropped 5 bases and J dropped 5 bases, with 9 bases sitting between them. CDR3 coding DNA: TGTGCCAGCAGCCCAGGGCCTTATGGCTACACCTTC. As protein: CASSPGPYGYTF.

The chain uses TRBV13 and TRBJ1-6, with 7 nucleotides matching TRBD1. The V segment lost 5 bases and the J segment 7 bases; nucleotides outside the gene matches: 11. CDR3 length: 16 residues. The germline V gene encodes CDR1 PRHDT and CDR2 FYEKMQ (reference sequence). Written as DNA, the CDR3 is TGTGCCAGCAGCCCCGGGACAGAGACACTAAATTCACCCCTCCACTTT. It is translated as CASSPGTETLNSPLHF.

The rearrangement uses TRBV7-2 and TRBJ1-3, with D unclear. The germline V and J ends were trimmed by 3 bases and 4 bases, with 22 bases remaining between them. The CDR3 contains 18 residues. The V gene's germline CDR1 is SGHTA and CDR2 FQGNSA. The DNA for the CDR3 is TGTGCCAGCAGCTTTTCGAGTTACTCCGGGGTGGGAGGAAACACCATATATTTT. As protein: CASSFSSYSGVGGNTIYF.

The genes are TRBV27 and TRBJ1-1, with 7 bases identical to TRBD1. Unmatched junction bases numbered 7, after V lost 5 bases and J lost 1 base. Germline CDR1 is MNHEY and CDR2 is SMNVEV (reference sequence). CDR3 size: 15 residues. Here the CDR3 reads CASSIRQGGNTEAFF. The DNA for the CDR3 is TGTGCCAGCAGTATTAGACAGGGTGGGAACACTGAAGCTTTCTTT.

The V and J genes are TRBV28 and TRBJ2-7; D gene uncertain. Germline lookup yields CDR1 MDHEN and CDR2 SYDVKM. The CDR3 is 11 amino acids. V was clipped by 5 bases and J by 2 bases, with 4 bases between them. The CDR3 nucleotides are TGTGCCAGCAGTATAGCCTACGAGCAGTACTTC. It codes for CASSIAYEQYF.

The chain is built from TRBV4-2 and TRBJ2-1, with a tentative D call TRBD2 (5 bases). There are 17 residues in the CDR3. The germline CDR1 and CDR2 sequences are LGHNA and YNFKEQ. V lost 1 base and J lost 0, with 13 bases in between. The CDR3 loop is CASSQAVALSSYNEQFF. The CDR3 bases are TGTGCCAGCAGCCAAGCAGTAGCGCTGAGCTCCTACAATGAGCAGTTCTTC.

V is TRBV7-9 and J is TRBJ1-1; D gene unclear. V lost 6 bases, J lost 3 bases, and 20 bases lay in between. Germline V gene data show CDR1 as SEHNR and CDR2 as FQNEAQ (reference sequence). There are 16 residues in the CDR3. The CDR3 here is CASSPLGVVLDTEAFF. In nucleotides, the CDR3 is TGTGCCAGCAGTCCCCTCGGGGTCGTATTGGACACTGAAGCTTTCTTT.

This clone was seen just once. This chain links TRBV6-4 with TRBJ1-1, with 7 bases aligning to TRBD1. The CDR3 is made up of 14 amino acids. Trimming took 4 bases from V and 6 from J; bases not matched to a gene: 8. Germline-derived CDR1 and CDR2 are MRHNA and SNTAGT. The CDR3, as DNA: TGTGCCAGCAGTGTTTCTACCGGGACAGCTGAAGCTTTCTTT. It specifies CASSVSTGTAEAFF.

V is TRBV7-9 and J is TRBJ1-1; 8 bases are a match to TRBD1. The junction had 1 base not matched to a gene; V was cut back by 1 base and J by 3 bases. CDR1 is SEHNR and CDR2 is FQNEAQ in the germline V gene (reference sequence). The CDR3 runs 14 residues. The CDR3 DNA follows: TGTGCCAGCAGCTTAGTACAGGGGGACACTGAAGCTTTCTTT. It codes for CASSLVQGDTEAFF.

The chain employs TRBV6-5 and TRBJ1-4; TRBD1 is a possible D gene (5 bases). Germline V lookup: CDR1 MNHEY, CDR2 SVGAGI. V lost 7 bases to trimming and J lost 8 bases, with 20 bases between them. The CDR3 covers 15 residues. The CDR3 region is CASNPAAGLKEKLFF. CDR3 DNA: TGTGCCAGCAATCCGGCGGCAGGGCTCAAGGAAAAACTGTTTTTT.

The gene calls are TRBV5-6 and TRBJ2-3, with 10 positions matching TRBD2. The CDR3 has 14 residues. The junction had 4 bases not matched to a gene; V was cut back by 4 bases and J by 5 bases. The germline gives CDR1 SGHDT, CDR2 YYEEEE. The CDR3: CASSPLAGRDTQYF. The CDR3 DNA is TGTGCCAGCAGCCCACTAGCGGGAAGAGATACGCAGTATTTT.

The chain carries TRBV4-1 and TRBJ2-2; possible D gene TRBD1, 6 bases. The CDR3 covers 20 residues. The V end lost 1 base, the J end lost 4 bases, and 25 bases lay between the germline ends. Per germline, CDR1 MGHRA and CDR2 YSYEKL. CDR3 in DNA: TGCGCCAGCAGCCAAGTCAGAGCAGCCGGGACACGATATTCCACCGGGGAGCTGTTTTTT. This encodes CASSQVRAAGTRYSTGELFF.

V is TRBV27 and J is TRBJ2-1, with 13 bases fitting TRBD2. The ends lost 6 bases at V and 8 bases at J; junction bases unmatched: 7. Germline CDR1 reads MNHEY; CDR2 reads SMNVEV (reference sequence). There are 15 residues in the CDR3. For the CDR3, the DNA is TGTGCCAGCAGCCCTACTAGCGGGAGGGAAGATGAGCAGTTCTTC. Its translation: CASSPTSGREDEQFF.

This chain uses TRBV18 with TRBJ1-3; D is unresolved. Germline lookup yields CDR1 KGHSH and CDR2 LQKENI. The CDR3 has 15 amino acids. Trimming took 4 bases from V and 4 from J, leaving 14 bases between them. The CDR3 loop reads CASSLGFGGGNTIYF. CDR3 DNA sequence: TGTGCCAGCTCACTGGGCTTCGGTGGAGGAAACACCATATATTTT.

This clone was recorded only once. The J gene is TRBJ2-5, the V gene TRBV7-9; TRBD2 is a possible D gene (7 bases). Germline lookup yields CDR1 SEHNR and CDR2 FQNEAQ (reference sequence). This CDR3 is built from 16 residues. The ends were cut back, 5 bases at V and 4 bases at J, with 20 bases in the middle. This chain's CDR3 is CASSLWGGGDAETQYF. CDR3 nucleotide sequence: TGTGCCAGCAGCCTATGGGGAGGGGGGGATGCAGAGACCCAGTACTTC.